The 10 T cell receptor beta chains below come from one sample, sequenced in a study of vaccination effects on CD4 cells after COVID-19. These receptors have no identified antigens. Prior to sequencing, the ViraFEST assay stimulated PBMC with viral peptide pools, which expanded the antigen-specific CD4+ T cells. Following culture for about 11 days, CD4+ T cells were isolated. All participants had two doses of either the BNT162b2 or mRNA-1273 vaccine. Repertoires were generated with immunoSEQ multiplex PCR, while TCRdb's copy carries only in-frame clones and drops some. The sample consists of some 68,000 clones, around 80% of them appearing once. The specimen comprised CD4+ T cells from PBMCs cultured with HCoV-229E spike peptides, sampled after COVID-19 vaccination. All receptors derive from a human donor who received a COVID-19 vaccine.

The rearrangement joins TRBV5-1 to TRBJ2-5; D remains unclear. Germline CDR1 reads SGHRS; CDR2 reads YFSETQ. The CDR3 is made up of 14 amino acids. Trimming pared 4 bases from V and 1 base from J, leaving 11 bases between. The CDR3 here is CASSPGPAQETQYF. The CDR3 DNA reads as TGCGCCAGCAGCCCCGGACCGGCCCAAGAGACCCAGTACTTC.

The chain couples TRBV19 to TRBJ2-3, with 10 bases fitting TRBD1. CDR3 length equals 16 residues. J was trimmed by 2 bases and V by 4 bases; bases with no gene match: 6. Germline assignment: CDR1 LNHDA and CDR2 SQIVND (reference sequence). For the CDR3, the DNA is TGTGCCAGTAGTACTACCGGGACAGGGGACACAGATACGCAGTATTTT. Amino acids: CASSTTGTGDTDTQYF.

This sequence joins TRBV7-2 and TRBJ2-5; D is perhaps TRBD1 or TRBD2 (7 bases each). V was clipped by 5 bases and J by 5 bases, with 15 bases between them. CDR1 is SGHTA, CDR2 FQGNSA, per germline. The CDR3 contains 14 residues. The CDR3 coding sequence is TGTGCCAGCAGCCAGGGGGGGGCCAGGGAGACCCAGTACTTC. Amino acid sequence: CASSQGGARETQYF. The full variable domain, in which reference TRBV7-2 and TRBJ2-5 provide the parts outside the CDR3, is GAGVSQSPSNKVTEKGKDVELRCDPISGHTALYWYRQSLGQGLEFLIYFQGNSAPDKSGLPSDRFSAERTGGSVSTLTIQRTQQEDSAVYLCASSQGGARETQYFGPGTRLLVL.

J is TRBJ2-3 and V is TRBV24-1; possible D gene TRBD2, 6 bases. The CDR3 consists of 17 residues. Germline CDR1 and CDR2: KGHDR and SFDVKD. Trimming took 4 bases from V and 5 from J, leaving 21 bases between them. The CDR3 loop reads CATSDELAAPPGDTQYF. The CDR3 DNA sequence: TGTGCCACCAGTGACGAACTAGCAGCCCCTCCTGGAGATACGCAGTATTTT.

This chain uses TRBV3-1 (or the pseudogene TRBV3-2) with TRBJ2-5, with 10 bases aligning to TRBD2. Looked up from germline, CDR1 is LGHDT and CDR2 is YNNKEL (reference sequence). The CDR3 length is 20 residues. Germline trimming cut 3 bases from V and 5 bases from J; bases unmatched to any gene: 21. The CDR3, as DNA: TGTGCCAGCAGCCAGGCGGGGGGGTCGGTAGCGGGGGGCCGGGAGGAGACCCAGTACTTC. It yields the protein CASSQAGGSVAGGREETQYF.

The chain links TRBV24-1 to TRBJ2-2, with D perhaps TRBD1 (6 bases). The length of the CDR3 is 16 residues. The germline V and J ends were trimmed by 4 bases and 3 bases, with 14 bases remaining between them. Germline V gene sequence: CDR1 KGHDR, CDR2 SFDVKD. CDR3 in amino acids: CATSEPGQSDTGELFF. In nucleotides, the CDR3 is TGTGCCACCAGTGAACCCGGACAGAGTGACACCGGGGAGCTGTTTTTT.

The CDR3 DNA reads TGTGCCAGCAGCCAAAACAGGGGGCCCGGCTACACCTTC. Its translation is CASSQNRGPGYTF. The chain recombines TRBV3-1 (or the pseudogene TRBV3-2) with TRBJ1-2; 9 nucleotides match TRBD1. Germline V gene sequence: CDR1 LGHDT, CDR2 YNNKEL (reference sequence). The CDR3 has 13 residues. V was pared by 2 bases and J by 8 bases, with 3 bases of the junction left unmatched.

The chain links TRBV13 to TRBJ1-6; TRBD1 matches 7 bases. The germline CDR1 and CDR2 sequences are PRHDT and FYEKMQ (reference sequence). The CDR3 is 14 residues long. After removal of 3 bases from V and 8 bases from J, the junction contained 4 bases not matched to a gene. This CDR3 is CASSLSRGYSPLHF. In DNA, the CDR3 is TGTGCCAGCAGCTTGAGCAGGGGGTATTCACCCCTCCACTTT.

The chain has TRBV2 and TRBJ2-2; unclear D gene. Germline V CDR1 and CDR2: SNHLY, FYNNEI. The ends were cut back, 11 bases at V and 0 bases at J, with 4 bases in the middle. The CDR3 length is 11 residues. This CDR3 reads CAAANTGELFF. In DNA, the CDR3 is TGTGCCGCGGCGAACACCGGGGAGCTGTTTTTT.

The rearrangement links TRBV3-1 (or the pseudogene TRBV3-2) to TRBJ2-2; tentative D call: TRBD2 (6 bases). Germline V gives CDR1 LGHDT, CDR2 YNNKEL (reference sequence). Trimming took 1 base from V and 4 from J, leaving 13 bases between them. The CDR3 extends over 16 amino acids. The CDR3 region is CASSQVGGVSTGELFF. CDR3 nucleotide sequence: TGTGCCAGCAGCCAAGTCGGGGGAGTAAGCACCGGGGAGCTGTTTTTT.